This T cell receptor (beta chain) was observed in a study of T cell responses to AZD1222 COVID-19 vaccine. Study conclusions and caveats: Donors, mostly white British, included more females; clonal diversity was possibly underestimated. Compared with day 0, the breadth and depth of the Spike-specific TCR repertoire rose significantly after two doses of AZD1222. Repertoires were obtained only post-peak T cell response.

Some clones are missing from TCRdb's copy, which holds only in-frame ones; the method was immunoSEQ multiplex PCR. The table records tens of thousands of clones, nearly 90% of them present only once. Germline V lookup: CDR1 SGHNT, CDR2 YENEEA. This CDR3 is 15 amino acids long. The V end lost 0 bases, the J end lost 3 bases, and 12 bases lay between the germline ends. As regards this clone: Its antigen is undetermined.

This chain joins TRBV11-3 and TRBJ2-7; the D gene is possibly TRBD2 (5 bases). The sequence was collected from an adult in good health. Sequenced here: peripheral blood, sampled on day 0 of AZD1222 vaccination. CDR3 in DNA: TGTGCCAGCAGCTTAGAATCCGGGGATCGCTACGAGCAGTACTTC. Encoded protein: CASSLESGDRYEQYF.